This is a list of T cell receptor beta chains from one sample in a study of T cell responses to AZD1222 COVID-19 vaccine. The protocol was immunoSEQ multiplex PCR, while the TCRdb copy is restricted to in-frame clones and leaves out a portion. The sample yields some 110,000 clones, 89% seen once. The input for sequencing was peripheral blood, taken on day 0 of AZD1222 vaccination. The origin of the receptors is an adult in good health. CDR3s include the opening cysteine and the closing phenylalanine or tryptophan.

v_call	cdr3_aa
TRBV30	CAWSAEAGGYGYTF
TRBV5-4	CASSLVGGYGYTF
TRBV10-1	CASSESITEASGNTIYF
TRBV28	CASSSGERRGGYTF
TRBV7-8	CASRPRQGGTGELFF
TRBV15	CATSRERGYTDTQYF
TRBV4-2	CASSHTSGYEQYF
TRBV19	CASRTGAWGMGGYGYTF
TRBV5-1	CASRATSGRSEQYF
TRBV18	CASSPSEGADGRGYTF
TRBV5-3	CARRTHRVSSNQPQHF
TRBV19	CASSSREIVTGYTF
TRBV18	CASSPGTGDQPQHF
TRBV4-1	CASSQAERGTRGETQYF
TRBV19	CASSGGRGGTQYF
TRBV19	CASTPRAGGDSYEQYF
TRBV2	CASSRLAGGGHNEQFF
TRBV6-5	CASRVLAGVNNEQFF
TRBV6-2/TRBV6-3	CASSYRLAAGNIQYF
TRBV28	CATSYYGYTF
TRBV19	CASSRQGAVDTQYF
TRBV5-1	CASSLDPFQGVISTF
TRBV11-2	CASSLVGGLGDIQYF
TRBV3-1/TRBV3-2	CASSQGRFGTGNTEAFF
TRBV12-3/TRBV12-4	CASSPLNRDEQYF
TRBV15	CATSRDSGIYGYTF
TRBV7-3	CASSPGGQGAPGELFF
TRBV7-9	CASSRRGRTSGSDEQFF
TRBV7-2	CASSLDQNGGYTF
TRBV11-2	CASSILQGANTGELFF
TRBV7-2	CASSSGVQPGYGYTF
TRBV30	CAWSGRGYLSNYGYTF
TRBV5-1	CASSPGPGLDTGELFF
TRBV6-5	CASSWADTQYF
TRBV4-1	CASSQDRASEPQHF
TRBV30	CASRDFGYGYTF
TRBV7-2	CASSVTSGTDTQYF
TRBV7-9	CASSSRDRGRSREKLFF
TRBV12-3/TRBV12-4	CASSWFEDNEQFF
TRBV21-1	CASSKDYYRTSLEQYF
TRBV10-3	CAISAGQYTEAFF
TRBV6-1	CASSERAGGDTEAFF
TRBV5-1	CASSLGGLETQYF
TRBV7-8	CASSLGGTRAQGEQFF
TRBV6-2/TRBV6-3	CASSYTLPLQGGKSNYGYTF
TRBV28	CASSSGQQRGQETQYF
TRBV7-3	CASSLTRGMNTEAFF
TRBV5-1	CASSPGTGRDQETQYF
TRBV28	CASSFRRQLAGELFF
TRBV6-5	CASRGGNSGNTIYF
TRBV28	CASSWDRGLSEQYF
TRBV19	CASSPRDRGIDTQYF
TRBV7-6	CASSLSANQPQHF
TRBV15	CATSRDRQGEKLFF
TRBV6-1	CASSSRDSKYQPQHF
TRBV27	CASSVGGTDTQYF
TRBV7-2	CASSLAPSLAGGGETQYF
TRBV6-5	CASSYSIVYGETQYF